This T cell receptor (beta chain) was found in a study of blood T cell repertoires in COVID-19. The overall study: Specimens from acute and convalescent COVID-19 originated in the United States, Italy and Spain. The cDNA or gDNA used as material had been derived from T cells, B-cell-depleted T cells, or PBMCs.

Libraries were prepared by immunoSEQ multiplex PCR; TCRdb keeps only in-frame clonotypes and omits some of them. Of 96,000 or so clones in the sample, approximately 90% were seen once. Seattle patient enrollment occurred during active infection, with longitudinal follow-up thereafter. In germline, CDR1 is SGHNT, CDR2 YYREEE (reference sequence). This CDR3 contains 15 residues. V was cut by 0 bases and J by 2 bases, with 11 bases left in between. The sequence derives from a human donor with COVID-19, enrolled during active disease. The donor label of this sample is uncertain. The source material was peripheral blood. The J gene is TRBJ1-2, the V gene TRBV5-4; D remains unclear. The DNA of the CDR3 is TGTGCCAGCAGCTTGGGCCCAGATTTAAACTATGGCTACACCTTC. Its protein product is CASSLGPDLNYGYTF.